Presented here are 27 T cell receptor beta chains from one specimen sequenced in a study of blood T cell repertoires in COVID-19. The table came from immunoSEQ multiplex PCR; TCRdb's copy has only in-frame clones and leaves some out. The sample lists around 300,000 clones; roughly 88% were seen once. The sequencing input was peripheral blood. The receptor source for this set is a woman in her 30s with COVID-19, enrolled during active disease.

The sample holds one count of this clone. The rearrangement uses TRBV7-9 and TRBJ1-1; D gene unclear. Trimming cost V 3 bases and J 4 bases, with 21 bases left between them. This CDR3 spans 17 amino acids. Germline V CDR1 and CDR2: SEHNR, FQNEAQ (reference sequence). The CDR3 region has the DNA TGTGCCAGCAGCTTTCTCAGGTCTACTGGGAGTACCACTGAAGCTTTCTTT. It is translated as CASSFLRSTGSTTEAFF.

The chain uses TRBV28 and TRBJ2-7; 7 nucleotides align to TRBD1. Looked up from germline, CDR1 is MDHEN and CDR2 is SYDVKM. V shed 6 bases, J shed 5 bases, and the junction held 4 bases outside the gene matches. The CDR3 length is 12 residues. CDR3: CASSLRGNEQYF. CDR3 DNA: TGTGCCAGCAGCCTCAGGGGGAACGAGCAGTACTTC. Together with reference TRBV28 and TRBJ2-7, the CDR3 gives the full variable domain: DVKVTQSSRYLVKRTGEKVFLECVQDMDHENMFWYRQDPGLGLRLIYFSYDVKMKEKGDIPEGYSVSREKKERFSLILESASTNQTSMYLCASSLRGNEQYFGPGTRLTVT.

The chain uses TRBV27 and TRBJ2-7, with 8 positions matching TRBD2. V shed 2 bases, J shed 0 bases, and the junction held 3 bases outside the gene matches. The CDR3 consists of 15 residues. From germline, CDR1 is MNHEY and CDR2 SMNVEV (reference sequence). The CDR3 sequence: CASSLRSGGSYEQYF. The DNA for the CDR3 is TGTGCCAGCAGTTTACGGAGCGGGGGCTCCTACGAGCAGTACTTC.

V gene TRBV27 combines with J gene TRBJ2-1, with 7 bases identical to TRBD1. Trimming at V came to 2 bases and at J to 0 bases, leaving 4 bases not matched to a gene. The CDR3 totals 16 residues. Germline lookup yields CDR1 MNHEY and CDR2 SMNVEV (reference sequence). This chain's CDR3 is CASSLGTAVSYNEQFF. The CDR3 nucleotides read TGTGCCAGCAGTTTAGGGACAGCCGTCTCCTACAATGAGCAGTTCTTC.

V gene TRBV21-1 combines with J gene TRBJ2-3; the table names TRBD2, a call not compared with the DNA. TRBV21-1 is marked as a pseudogene. CDR3 size: 17 residues. CDR3 protein: CASTQTSGFPLTDTQYF. CDR3 sequence (DNA): TGTGCCAGCACCCAAACTAGCGGGTTTCCGCTCACAGATACGCAGTATTTT.

This clone appeared a single time. The rearrangement uses TRBV19 and TRBJ2-7, with TRBD2 matching 10 bases. With 5 bases clipped from V and 6 bases from J, the junction kept 10 bases outside the gene matches. The germline V gene encodes CDR1 LNHDA and CDR2 SQIVND (reference sequence). CDR3 length: 15 amino acids. CDR3 nucleotide sequence: TGTGCCAGTAGTCCCCGGATAGCGGGAGGTCTCGAGCAGTACTTC. Amino acid sequence: CASSPRIAGGLEQYF. The variable domain in full, with the rest retrieved from reference TRBV19 and TRBJ2-7, is DGGITQSPKYLFRKEGQNVTLSCEQNLNHDAMYWYRQDPGQGLRLIYYSQIVNDFQKGDIAEGYSVSREKKESFPLTVTSAQKNPTAFYLCASSPRIAGGLEQYFGPGTRLTVT.

The chain has TRBV7-9 and TRBJ2-1, with TRBD2 matching 8 bases. J gave up 4 bases and V 5 bases, and 13 bases lay outside the gene matches. Germline V gene data show CDR1 as SEHNR and CDR2 as FQNEAQ (reference sequence). The CDR3 extends over 17 amino acids. CDR3 loop: CASSPHLREGRYNEQFF. The CDR3 nucleotides are TGTGCCAGCAGCCCTCACCTACGGGAGGGCCGATACAATGAGCAGTTCTTC.

The V call is TRBV10-2, the J call TRBJ2-5, with TRBD1 matching 7 bases. CDR1 WSHSY and CDR2 SAAADI come from the germline V gene. Trimming took 9 bases from V and 0 from J; bases not matched to a gene: 7. The CDR3 has 14 amino acids. The DNA for the CDR3 is TGCGCCAGTACGGGACAGATGTACCAAGAGACCCAGTACTTC. Translated: CASTGQMYQETQYF.

The chain uses TRBV5-1 and TRBJ1-3; possible D gene TRBD1, 6 bases. Trimming left V 1 base short and J 2 bases short, with 7 bases between. The CDR3 consists of 14 residues. Germline V lookup: CDR1 SGHRS, CDR2 YFSETQ. Here the CDR3 DNA reads TGCGCCAGCAGCTTGTCAGGGGCTGGAAACACCATATATTTT. The encoded protein is CASSLSGAGNTIYF.

CDR3: CASSRDRGSTEAFF. The CDR3, as DNA: TGTGCCAGCAGCCGGGACAGGGGATCCACTGAAGCTTTCTTT. The rearrangement uses TRBV27 and TRBJ1-1; TRBD1 matches 10 bases. CDR1 and CDR2 (germline): MNHEY, SMNVEV (reference sequence). The V gene end was trimmed by 6 bases and the J gene end by 4 bases; junction bases not matched to a gene: 5. The CDR3 consists of 14 residues.

This sequence joins TRBV19 and TRBJ2-3, with 7 bases aligning to TRBD2. In germline, CDR1 is LNHDA, CDR2 SQIVND (reference sequence). The CDR3 is made up of 15 amino acids. Trimming cost V 4 bases and J 4 bases; bases outside gene matches: 8. CDR3 residues: CASSTGGFYSDTQYF. The CDR3 bases are TGTGCCAGTAGTACGGGGGGATTTTACTCAGATACGCAGTATTTT.

This chain connects TRBV2 to TRBJ2-4; 11 bases line up with TRBD2. The CDR3 spans 19 residues. CDR1 SNHLY and CDR2 FYNNEI come from the germline V gene. The trim removed 9 bases at V and 0 bases at J, leaving 16 bases unmatched. Here the CDR3 DNA reads TGTGCCAGTACCCCGGAACTAGCGGGAGCAAAACTAGCCAAAAACATTCAGTACTTC. Its protein is CASTPELAGAKLAKNIQYF.

The chain carries TRBV5-4 and TRBJ1-6, with D hard to call. Between the trimmed V and J ends, which lost 0 bases and 10 bases, there was a span of 11 bases. Germline CDR1 SGHNT, CDR2 YYREEE (reference sequence). The CDR3 covers 14 residues. CDR3 nucleotide sequence: TGTGCCAGCAGCTTGGACAAGTTGAGGTCACCCCTCCACTTT. It yields the protein CASSLDKLRSPLHF.

The CDR3 DNA sequence: TGTGCCAGCAGCTTGTTTTCTCGGGGAGATAGGGAAGCTTTCTTT. It yields the protein CASSLFSRGDREAFF. The V gene is TRBV5-5, the J gene TRBJ1-1; D remains ambiguous. CDR3 length: 15 residues. With 1 base removed from V and 8 bases from J, the gap between germline ends came to 18 bases. CDR1 and CDR2 (germline): SGHKS, YYEKEE (reference sequence).

This rearrangement joins TRBV29-1 to TRBJ2-1; 13 nucleotides align to TRBD2. The CDR3 totals 17 residues. V lost 7 bases and J lost 0; bases outside the gene matches: 9. Germline V gene data show CDR1 as SQVTM and CDR2 as ANQGSEA. Here the CDR3 DNA reads TGCAGCGGACCCGGGACTAGCGGGAAGAGCTCCTACAATGAGCAGTTCTTC. It specifies CSGPGTSGKSSYNEQFF.

V is TRBV5-1 and J is TRBJ2-6; 7 positions match TRBD1. Germline V CDR1 and CDR2: SGHRS, YFSETQ. The CDR3 contains 15 residues. V trimming: 4 bases; J trimming: 0 bases; junction bases outside the gene matches: 1. The CDR3 sequence: CASSTGDSGANVLTF. The CDR3 region has the DNA TGCGCCAGCAGCACAGGGGACTCTGGGGCCAACGTCCTGACTTTC.

The V call is TRBV30, the J call TRBJ1-4, with 7 bases lining up with TRBD1. The germline V gene encodes CDR1 GTSNPN and CDR2 SVGIG (reference sequence). The CDR3 extends over 15 amino acids. The V gene end was trimmed by 1 base and the J gene end by 9 bases; junction bases not matched to a gene: 11. CDR3 sequence: CAWSAGQDKRKKLFF. The CDR3 nucleotides are TGTGCCTGGAGTGCCGGACAGGACAAACGAAAAAAACTGTTTTTT.

This clone is a singleton in its sample. The chain couples TRBV7-3 to TRBJ1-6; D ambiguous. Germline CDR1 and CDR2: SGHTA and FQGTGA. There are 13 residues in the CDR3. Trimming took off 4 bases at V and 7 bases at J, with 8 bases between the two ends. Here the CDR3 reads CASSSVVNSPLHF. CDR3 DNA sequence: TGTGCCAGCAGCTCAGTTGTCAATTCACCCCTCCACTTT.

Only one count was recorded for this clone. This chain links TRBV5-4 with TRBJ2-5; TRBD2 might be the D (5 bases). Germline CDR1 reads SGHNT; CDR2 reads YYREEE (reference sequence). The CDR3 extends over 14 amino acids. Deletions cut 2 bases from V and 2 bases from J, with 10 bases between. This CDR3 is CASSFERLQETQYF. In DNA form, the CDR3 reads TGTGCCAGCAGCTTCGAGCGGCTACAAGAGACCCAGTACTTC.

V gene TRBV6-1 combines with J gene TRBJ1-5; 7 bases line up with TRBD1. V was pared by 2 bases and J by 1 base, with 8 bases of the junction left unmatched. The CDR3 covers 17 residues. Germline loops: CDR1 MNHNS, CDR2 SASEGT. CDR3 sequence reads: CASSEKGGGVSNQPQHF. Written as DNA, the CDR3 is TGTGCCAGCAGTGAAAAAGGGGGCGGTGTGAGCAATCAGCCCCAGCATTTT.

The chain couples TRBV14 to TRBJ2-3; maybe TRBD2 (6 bases). CDR1 and CDR2 from the germline V gene are SGHDN and FVKESK. This CDR3 has 18 residues. V was cut by 0 bases and J by 4 bases, with 20 bases left in between. The CDR3 spells CASSQEARDYSGSDTQYF. The CDR3 DNA reads TGTGCCAGCAGCCAAGAGGCGCGGGATTATTCTGGCTCAGATACGCAGTATTTT.

The chain joins TRBV29-1 to TRBJ1-2; 10 positions agree with TRBD1. Germline V gene sequence: CDR1 SQVTM, CDR2 ANQGSEA. The V and J ends lost 6 bases and 8 bases, in that order; junction bases with no gene match: 6. CDR3 length equals 12 residues. This chain's CDR3 is CSVQTGGLGYTF. The DNA of the CDR3 is TGCAGCGTACAGACAGGGGGCTTAGGCTACACCTTC.

The chain employs TRBV24-1 and TRBJ2-1, with TRBD1 matching 10 bases. This CDR3 is built from 16 residues. Germline V gene lookup returns CDR1 KGHDR and CDR2 SFDVKD. The junction had 10 bases not matched to a gene; V was cut back by 6 bases and J by 6 bases. CDR3 residues: CATSKSRTGGFNEQFF. The CDR3 region has the DNA TGTGCCACCAGTAAGAGTAGGACAGGGGGGTTCAATGAGCAGTTCTTC.

In DNA, the CDR3 is TGTGCCACCAGTACGGAAGCGGGTGAGCAGTTCTTC. Amino acid sequence: CATSTEAGEQFF. The V gene is TRBV24-1, the J gene TRBJ2-1, with D possibly being TRBD2 (6 bases). V lost 6 bases and J lost 9, with 11 bases in between. The CDR3 has 12 amino acids. Germline CDR1 KGHDR, CDR2 SFDVKD.

V and J are TRBV3-1 (or the pseudogene TRBV3-2) and TRBJ2-4; D remains unclear. Trimming shortened V by 0 bases and J by 7 bases, and 10 bases separated the two germline ends. Germline V lookup: CDR1 LGHDT, CDR2 YNNKEL (reference sequence). CDR3 length equals 14 residues. This chain's CDR3 is CASSQDGSTNIQYF. CDR3 sequence (DNA): TGTGCCAGCAGCCAAGATGGTAGCACCAACATTCAGTACTTC.

Worth noting for this clone: The junction does not match germline at one end; this may be a read error. V and J are TRBV27 and TRBJ2-4, with D possibly TRBD2 on 7 matching bases. Looked up from germline, CDR1 is MNHEY and CDR2 is SMNVEV (reference sequence). The length of the CDR3 is 14 residues. CDR3 amino acids: CASSLNWGGEVIHF. The CDR3 coding sequence is TGTGCCAGCAGTTTGAATTGGGGGGGCGAGGTGATTCACTTC.

This clone was recorded a few times. The CDR3: CASSLDRESTQFF. In DNA, the CDR3 is TGTGCCAGCAGCTTAGATCGGGAGAGTACTCAGTTCTTC. The chain combines TRBV11-2 with TRBJ2-1, with D maybe TRBD2 (6 bases). Between the trimmed V and J ends, which lost 0 bases and 13 bases, there was a span of 13 bases. The length of the CDR3 is 13 residues. Germline CDR1 reads SGHAT; CDR2 reads FQNNGV.